One and the same sample provided the 2 T cell receptor beta chains below, sequenced in a study of Graves' ophthalmopathy and Graves' hyperthyroidism. The sequenced template was RNA, covering the TCR beta CDR3 region. The first round was an RT-PCR with HTBI primers, and the second round was a multiplex PCR. From the multiplex PCR reads, TCRdb called clonotypes with MiXCR, one entry per CDR3 protein. The sample has over a million distinct CDR3 sequences; about 38% are singletons. Sequencing was performed on peripheral blood or thyroid tissue (not recorded which). Every receptor here comes from an adult man with Graves' hyperthyroidism.

The genes are TRBV6-5 and TRBJ2-7; 7 bases match TRBD1. CDR1 is MNHEY, CDR2 SVGAGI, per germline. V dropped 3 bases and J dropped 6; count of bases not matched to a gene: 14. The CDR3 extends over 16 amino acids. The DNA of the CDR3 is TGTGCCAGCAGTTATCCTCCTCGACAGGGCTTCAGCGAGCAGTACTTC. It codes for CASSYPPRQGFSEQYF.

This chain links TRBV12-3 or TRBV12-4 with TRBJ1-4; perhaps TRBD1 as D (6 bases). V lost 5 bases, J lost 4 bases, and 11 bases lay in between. The CDR3 has 14 amino acids. The CDR3 coding sequence is TGTGCCAGCAGTCCAGGGGAAGTTAATGAAAAACTGTTTTTT. Residues: CASSPGEVNEKLFF.